This TCR beta chain was recorded in a study of T cells expressing NK-cell markers. Study context: TCR beta repertoires came from sorted CD3+CD56+NKG2C+, CD3+CD56+NKG2C- and CD3+CD56-NKG2C+ T cells. Out of eight donors sequenced, seven tested HCMV-seropositive and the remaining one seronegative.

The CDR3 loop spans 17 amino acids. For TCR beta, cDNA was produced by 5'RACE template switching with UMIs. TCRdb re-called the 5' RACE reads, yielding one record per CDR3 amino acid sequence without DNA. Its table records some 600,000 distinct CDR3 sequences. The study, taken as a whole, reports: In a few donors, dominant clonotypes made up about 25-65% of CD3+CD56-NKG2C+ cells.

For this clonotype: The target antigen is unknown.

This TCR came from a man younger than 35 in good health. The V gene is TRBV12-3 or TRBV12-4, the J gene TRBJ2-3; the D call from TCRdb, TRBD2, cannot be confirmed without DNA. The sample consisted of blood T cells: a sorted CD56 or NKG2C T cell subset, CD4+ or CD8+ T cells, or bulk PBMC T cells (not recorded which). The CDR3 loop reads CASSFSDLAGAADTQYF.